This record covers a single T cell receptor (beta chain). Its antigen is still unknown. This specimen comes from a study of cytomegalovirus exposure and HLA in healthy donors. It was with 60 Vbeta and 13 Jbeta primers that the PCR ran. Sequenced by immunoSEQ multiplex PCR; TCRdb stores in-frame clones only, minus some. The table shows some 200,000 clones, with under 70% occurring only once. Study-wide findings and caveats: Exclusion as indistinguishable affected some V segments, including TRBV6-2 and TRBV6-3. TCR beta chains numbering 150 to 200 were designated cytomegalovirus-associated. Roughly uniform sequencing depth across donors was assumed, possibly incorrectly.

The CDR3 has 15 amino acids. Germline CDR1 reads SGHNT; CDR2 reads YYREEE (reference sequence). V was trimmed by 0 bases and J by 3 bases, leaving 10 bases between them. What was sequenced was PBMCs. This sequence joins TRBV5-4 and TRBJ1-3; D gene ambiguous. The TCR was taken from a man aged 40-55 years in good health and CMV-seropositive. The CDR3 DNA reads TGTGCCAGCAGCTTGGATCCTGGGAGTGGAAACACCATATATTTT. Its protein product is CASSLDPGSGNTIYF.